The clone carrying this TCR beta chain was detected a few times. What it binds is unknown. The sample is drawn from a study of response to subunit inactivated influenza vaccine. TCRdb called the RT-PCR reads again in MiXCR, with one record for every CDR3 protein. The sample holds some 640,000 distinct CDR3 sequences; more than 11% are singletons and the top ten take 5.5% to 7%. The study's findings and limits: That few new T cells are recruited by each seasonal influenza vaccination was the authors' suggestion.

CDR3 length equals 15 residues. Trimming pared 3 bases from V and 4 bases from J, leaving 16 bases between. The chain is built from TRBV12-3 or TRBV12-4 and TRBJ2-7; D gene ambiguous. The sequencing used PBMCs from blood, collected 14 to 15 days before vaccination. This receptor was taken from a man over 45 who received an inactivated influenza vaccine. CDR3 amino acids: CASSLSRDIWYEQYF. For the CDR3, the DNA is TGTGCCAGCAGTTTGAGTAGGGATATATGGTACGAGCAGTACTTC.